A selection of T cell receptor beta chains follows, all from one sample in a study of T cells in Graves' hyperthyroidism and ophthalmopathy. TCRdb re-called the multiplex PCR reads through MiXCR, storing one row per CDR3 protein. Of approximately 510,000 distinct CDR3 sequences listed, roughly 45% are singletons. Sequenced input: peripheral blood or thyroid tissue (not recorded which). Source of these receptors: an adult woman with Graves' disease, either hyperthyroidism or ophthalmopathy (not recorded which). Both conserved end residues are part of each CDR3. A D gene is named only where the DNA matches it firmly. Clone size is stated in some rows and not others, as once, few, many or a class when expanded.

V: TRBV12-3/TRBV12-4
D: TRBD2
size: many
J: TRBJ2-5
DNA: TGTGCCAGCAGCCCGGGACTAGTTGCAGAGACCCAGTACTTC
CDR3: CASSPGLVAETQYF

V: TRBV12-3/TRBV12-4
D: -
size: -
J: TRBJ1-1
DNA: TGTGCCAGCAGCGAGGGACTTCTTACCGGGGGTATGGCTGAAGCTTTCTTT
CDR3: CASSEGLLTGGMAEAFF

V: TRBV4-3
D: TRBD1
size: few
J: TRBJ1-5
DNA: TGCGCCAGCAGCTTTCGGACAGGGGTGGGTCAGCCCCAGCATTTT
CDR3: CASSFRTGVGQPQHF

V: TRBV7-6
D: -
size: many
J: TRBJ1-1
DNA: TGTGCCAGCAGCCGTAGGGTGGACACTGAAGCTTTCTTT
CDR3: CASSRRVDTEAFF

V: TRBV28
D: -
size: -
J: TRBJ1-2
DNA: TGTGCCAGCGGGGTACAGGACTATGGCTACACCTTC
CDR3: CASGVQDYGYTF

V: TRBV11-2
D: -
size: few
J: TRBJ1-2
DNA: TGTGCCAGCAGCCCGACGCTCCAACCTTCTAACTATGGCTACACCTTC
CDR3: CASSPTLQPSNYGYTF

V: TRBV4-2
D: TRBD1
size: many
J: TRBJ1-1
DNA: TGTGCCAGCAGCCAGGGGACAGGTGAAGCTTTCTTT
CDR3: CASSQGTGEAFF

V: TRBV15
D: -
size: few
J: TRBJ2-5
DNA: TGTGCCACCAGCAGCCAAACAGGGAAGGAGACCCAGTACTTC
CDR3: CATSSQTGKETQYF

V: TRBV2
D: TRBD1
size: -
J: TRBJ1-1
DNA: TGTGCCAGCCGGGGACAGTACACTGAAGCTTTCTTT
CDR3: CASRGQYTEAFF

V: TRBV3-1
D: TRBD1
size: -
J: TRBJ1-5
DNA: TGTGCCAGCAGCCAAGCTGGGACAGGGGGCACTCAGCCCCAGCATTTT
CDR3: CASSQAGTGGTQPQHF

V: TRBV20-1
D: -
size: many
J: TRBJ1-1
DNA: TGCAGTGCTAAGGGGGTAACTGAAGCTTTCTTT
CDR3: CSAKGVTEAFF

V: TRBV10-3
D: -
size: -
J: TRBJ1-2
DNA: TGTGCCAGCAGTGTTGAAAGGCTTCCTAAAAACTATGGCTACACCTTC
CDR3: CASSVERLPKNYGYTF

V: TRBV6-2/TRBV6-3
D: -
size: -
J: TRBJ2-7
DNA: TGTGCCAGCAGTTCTAAGATCTTC
CDR3: CASSSKIF

V: TRBV20-1
D: -
size: many
J: TRBJ1-3
DNA: TGCAGTGCTAGAGATAAGAGACACTTATCTGGAAACACCATATATTTT
CDR3: CSARDKRHLSGNTIYF

V: TRBV20-1
D: -
size: -
J: TRBJ1-6
DNA: TGCAGTGCTAGACAGACGCTAGGACCCCTCCACTTT
CDR3: CSARQTLGPLHF

V: TRBV19
D: -
size: -
J: TRBJ1-1
DNA: TGTGCCAGTAGTCGCGGGGTACGCACTGAAGCTTTCTTT
CDR3: CASSRGVRTEAFF

V: TRBV6-5
D: -
size: -
J: TRBJ2-7
DNA: TGTGCCAGCAGTTCTCGACTACTCGAGCAGTACTTC
CDR3: CASSSRLLEQYF

V: TRBV6-5
D: -
size: few
J: TRBJ1-4
DNA: TGTGCCACCAGTTCGGGGGGTGGTGAAAAACTGTTTTTT
CDR3: CATSSGGGEKLFF

V: TRBV5-1
D: -
size: -
J: TRBJ2-2
DNA: TGCGCCAGCAGCACCCCGGATAAAATTAGGGGTCATCTGAACACCGGGGAGCTGTTTTTT
CDR3: CASSTPDKIRGHLNTGELFF

V: TRBV20-1
D: TRBD1
size: many
J: TRBJ1-2
DNA: TGCAGTGCTCGTGGACAGGGGGCGTATGGCTACACCTTC
CDR3: CSARGQGAYGYTF

V: TRBV29-1
D: -
size: many
J: TRBJ1-1
DNA: TGCAGCGCTCTAAGGACCAGGAGCGGGTTTTACACTGAAGCTTTCTTT
CDR3: CSALRTRSGFYTEAFF

V: TRBV7-2
D: -
size: many
J: TRBJ1-5
DNA: TGTGCCAGCAGTTCAGTTTCCCATCAGCCCCAGCATTTT
CDR3: CASSSVSHQPQHF

V: TRBV14
D: TRBD2
size: few
J: TRBJ2-7
DNA: TGTGCCAGCTCGAAGCGGGGTCCCTACGAGCAGTACTTC
CDR3: CASSKRGPYEQYF

V: TRBV2
D: -
size: few
J: TRBJ1-1
DNA: TGTGCCAGCTCGGCCCCGCCCGACCAAGCTTTCTTT
CDR3: CASSAPPDQAFF

V: TRBV15
D: -
size: -
J: TRBJ2-5
DNA: TGTGCCACCAGCACCACCCTGGGACTGGGGGAGACCCAGTACTTC
CDR3: CATSTTLGLGETQYF

V: TRBV7-9
D: -
size: few
J: TRBJ1-5
DNA: TGTGCCAGCAGCCCCGGCAGTCTCTCAACCCAGCATTTT
CDR3: CASSPGSLSTQHF

V: TRBV7-9
D: -
size: -
J: TRBJ1-2
DNA: TGTGCCAGCAGCTCCTTTTCGGGCCCCCTGGTAGGCTACACCTTC
CDR3: CASSSFSGPLVGYTF

V: TRBV7-3
D: -
size: -
J: TRBJ1-6
DNA: TGTGCCAGCAGCAATGGGGACGAGGCCAAGCTCCACTTT
CDR3: CASSNGDEAKLHF

V: TRBV24-1
D: -
size: -
J: TRBJ1-2
DNA: TGTGCCACCAGTGATTGGAGGACGGTCTATGGCTACACCTTC
CDR3: CATSDWRTVYGYTF

V: TRBV29-1
D: TRBD2
size: many
J: TRBJ2-5
DNA: TGCAGCGTTGTAGCGGGAGTAGAGACCCAGTACTTC
CDR3: CSVVAGVETQYF

V: TRBV7-9
D: -
size: few
J: TRBJ1-2
DNA: TGTGCCAGCACGACTAACTATGGCTACACCTTC
CDR3: CASTTNYGYTF

V: TRBV9
D: -
size: many
J: TRBJ1-2
DNA: TGTGCCAGCAGCGTAGTATCGGGGAACTATGGCTACACCTTC
CDR3: CASSVVSGNYGYTF

V: TRBV11-2
D: TRBD2
size: -
J: TRBJ2-5
DNA: TGTGCCAGCAGCTTAGAACTAGCGGACCAAGAGACCCAGTACTTC
CDR3: CASSLELADQETQYF